The next 12 T cell receptor beta chains were all read from a single sample in a study of CD8 T cells in Susac syndrome (dated by TCRdb to about 2019). The method behind the library was the immunoSEQ multiplex PCR assay. RNA was extracted using the RNeasy kit, and roughly 0.5 to 1 microgram was reverse transcribed with random hexamers. TCRdb ran its own pipeline on the public reads, namely fastp trimming at Q25 and MiXCR clone calling, and kept in-frame beta chains. Each entry merges the rows of one CDR3 protein and shows their most common DNA and genes. Here the sample has about 170,000 distinct CDR3 sequences; approximately 93% occur a single time. The ten largest account for 0.09% to 0.095% of the sample. Sample: CD4+ T cells from PBMCs. Every receptor here comes from a human donor with multiple sclerosis.

V gene TRBV20-1 combines with J gene TRBJ2-3, with 12 bases fitting TRBD2. In germline, CDR1 is DFQATT, CDR2 SNEGSKA (reference sequence). CDR3 size: 14 residues. In nucleotides, the CDR3 is TGCAGCGCCCACCTAGCGGGAGGGTCGGATACGCAGTATTTT. This codes for CSAHLAGGSDTQYF.

The chain couples TRBV20-1 to TRBJ2-1; D is uncertain. Deletions cut 5 bases from V and 3 bases from J, with 14 bases between. Germline CDR1 DFQATT, CDR2 SNEGSKA (reference sequence). This CDR3 is 14 amino acids long. The CDR3 DNA reads as TGCAGTGCTGCTAGGCCTCGCGACTACAATGAGCAGTTCTTC. Translation: CSAARPRDYNEQFF.

Here the CDR3 DNA reads TGTGCCAGCAGGGATCAGAGAAATTTGCGGGACACCGGGGAGCTGTTTTTT. Its translation: CASRDQRNLRDTGELFF. The rearrangement links TRBV12-3 or TRBV12-4 to TRBJ2-2; TRBD2 is a possible D gene (5 bases). The V gene lost 6 bases and the J gene lost 3 bases, with 20 bases spanning the gap. The CDR3 has 17 amino acids.

The chain is built from TRBV10-3 and TRBJ1-2, with TRBD1 matching over 7 bases. The V gene's germline CDR1 is ENHRY and CDR2 SYGVKD. The CDR3 has 15 amino acids. With V trimmed by 7 bases and J by 0 bases, 8 bases remained unmatched. The CDR3 DNA follows: TGTGCCATCAACAGCGCGGACAGGACTAACTATGGCTACACCTTC. Translating it yields CAINSADRTNYGYTF.

This rearrangement joins TRBV12-3 or TRBV12-4 to TRBJ2-7, with 7 bases fitting TRBD2. The ends lost 6 bases at V and 2 bases at J; junction bases unmatched: 1. This CDR3 has 12 residues. CDR3 residues: CASRGTTYEQYF. The DNA for the CDR3 is TGTGCCAGCAGAGGGACTACCTACGAGCAGTACTTC.

This clonotype was observed once. The junction does not match germline at one end; this may be a read error. The CDR3 loop is CASSITHSDTEAFF. CDR3 DNA: TGTGCCAGCAGCATAACCCACAGCGACACTGAAGCTTTCTTT. The chain is built from TRBV7-3 and TRBJ1-1, with D unclear. This CDR3 is 14 amino acids long. Germline assignment: CDR1 SGHTA and CDR2 FQGTGA.

CDR3 nucleotides: TGTGCCAGCAGACCAGGATACACCGGGGAGCTGTTTTTT. Its translation: CASRPGYTGELFF. The chain recombines TRBV12-3 or TRBV12-4 with TRBJ2-2; D remains unclear. CDR3 length equals 13 residues. V dropped 6 bases and J dropped 3 bases, with 8 bases sitting between them.

This chain links TRBV7-2 with TRBJ2-7, with 9 positions matching TRBD2. The CDR3 sequence is 18 residues long. V lost 5 bases, J lost 4 bases, and 18 bases stayed unmatched. Germline assignment: CDR1 SGHTA and CDR2 FQGNSA. The CDR3 DNA follows: TGTGCCAGCAGCCCCATCATCCGAAGGCGGGGGGGTGGGTACGAGCAGTACTTC. Amino acid sequence: CASSPIIRRRGGGYEQYF.

A single count supports this clonotype. The chain has TRBV24-1 and TRBJ1-2, with TRBD1 identical over 7 bases. Looked up from germline, CDR1 is KGHDR and CDR2 is SFDVKD. V was pared by 3 bases and J by 4 bases, with 7 bases of the junction left unmatched. This CDR3 spans 15 amino acids. Written as DNA, the CDR3 is TGTGCCACCAGTGATACCACCGGGACAGCCTATGGCTACACCTTC. This sequence encodes CATSDTTGTAYGYTF.

This chain uses TRBV19 with TRBJ1-1; D gene uncertain. V gave up 5 bases and J gave up 8 bases, with 9 bases separating them. CDR1 LNHDA and CDR2 SQIVND come from the germline V gene (reference sequence). The CDR3 spans 11 residues. CDR3 coding DNA: TGTGCCAGTAGTTATCAGGTGGAAGCTTTCTTT. Amino acid sequence: CASSYQVEAFF. The variable domain in full, with the rest retrieved from reference TRBV19 and TRBJ1-1, is DGGITQSPKYLFRKEGQNVTLSCEQNLNHDAMYWYRQDPGQGLRLIYYSQIVNDFQKGDIAEGYSVSREKKESFPLTVTSAQKNPTAFYLCASSYQVEAFFGQGTRLTVV.

The chain carries TRBV11-2 and TRBJ2-1, with TRBD2 matching over 7 bases. The CDR3 covers 14 residues. Trimming cost V 5 bases and J 0 bases; bases outside gene matches: 1. CDR1 is SGHAT and CDR2 is FQNNGV in the germline V gene. In DNA, the CDR3 is TGTGCCAGCAGCCCGGGGGGCTCCTACAATGAGCAGTTCTTC. Protein product: CASSPGGSYNEQFF.

This clonotype was observed a single time. The chain carries TRBV11-2 and TRBJ2-3, with unresolved D. Germline V gives CDR1 SGHAT, CDR2 FQNNGV. The V gene lost 1 base and the J gene lost 0 bases, with 11 bases spanning the gap. The CDR3 contains 16 residues. The CDR3 sequence is CASSLGASRSTDTQYF. The CDR3 DNA follows: TGTGCCAGCAGCTTAGGCGCCTCGAGGAGCACAGATACGCAGTATTTT.